This entry is about one TCR beta chain. Its specificity is not known. TCRdb re-derived calls from the RACE reads in MiXCR, one entry per CDR3 protein. This sample has some 91,000 distinct CDR3 sequences; roughly an eighth occur once, and the top ten carry less than 2.5%. The time point: patch test 1, 2 weeks after DPC sensitization. Noted treatment: therapeutic diphenylcyclopropenone sensitization with weekly scalp DPC. Drawing of blood took place ahead of applying each patch test. Trimming removed 6 bases at V and 2 bases at J, with 8 bases between. Germline assignment: CDR1 MNHEY and CDR2 SVGEGT. CDR3 size: 14 residues. The entry originates in a study of human T cells and chemical hapten exposure. Whole-study context: Patients got weekly scalp diphenylcyclopropenone doses over the approximately 25-week study. Study-level findings and limits: Having alopecia, the donors may differ immunologically from healthy people.

The chain links TRBV6-2 or TRBV6-3 to TRBJ2-6; D call uncertain. This receptor was taken from a woman aged 40 to 50 with alopecia areata. Some clones in this sample may be carry-over from other donors' samples. Sequenced material: whole blood, taken in connection with sensitization to the hapten diphenylcyclopropenone (DPC). The chain's CDR3 is CASRGSTGANVLTF. The CDR3 DNA reads TGTGCCAGCAGAGGTAGTACTGGGGCCAACGTCCTGACTTTC.